The present T cell receptor beta chain was sequenced within a study of T cells in tuberculosis. The V gene's germline CDR1 is LNHDA and CDR2 SQIVND (reference sequence). The CDR3 totals 14 residues. Trimming removed 3 bases from V and 6 bases from J, with 15 bases in between. Clones were read by immunoSEQ multiplex PCR, and TCRdb kept only the in-frame ones, dropping some. The profile covers some 47,000 clones, with 90% to 95% appearing a single time and 6% to 8% taken by the ten largest. Findings of the study overall: Samples were chosen by availability of cryopreserved specimens.

This clone was seen only once. Its antigen is not known. The TCR sequence derives from a donor between 5 and 29 years old with latent tuberculosis or without tuberculosis infection. The J gene is TRBJ2-7, the V gene TRBV19; D perhaps matches TRBD2 (6 bases). Sequencing was performed on PBMCs. This CDR3 reads CASSMVAEFVEQYF. CDR3 nucleotides: TGTGCCAGTAGTATGGTAGCGGAATTCGTCGAGCAGTACTTC.